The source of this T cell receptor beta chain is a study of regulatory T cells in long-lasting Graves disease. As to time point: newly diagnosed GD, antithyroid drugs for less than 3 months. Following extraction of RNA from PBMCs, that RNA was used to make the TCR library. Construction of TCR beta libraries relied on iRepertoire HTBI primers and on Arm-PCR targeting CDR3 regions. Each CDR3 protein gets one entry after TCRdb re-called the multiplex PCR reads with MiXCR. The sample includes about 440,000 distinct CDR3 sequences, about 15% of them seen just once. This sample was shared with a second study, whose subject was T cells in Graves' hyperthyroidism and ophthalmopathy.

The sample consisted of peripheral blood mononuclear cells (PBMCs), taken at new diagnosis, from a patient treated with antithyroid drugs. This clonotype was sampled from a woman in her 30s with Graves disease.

As DNA, the CDR3 is TGCAGTGCTAGGCGGGTGAGCACAGATACGCAGTATTTT. The encoded protein is CSARRVSTDTQYF. The chain is built from TRBV20-1 and TRBJ2-3; tentatively, D is TRBD2 (5 bases). Deletions cut 3 bases from V and 0 bases from J, with 7 bases between. CDR1 and CDR2 (germline): DFQATT, SNEGSKA (reference sequence). This CDR3 has 13 residues.